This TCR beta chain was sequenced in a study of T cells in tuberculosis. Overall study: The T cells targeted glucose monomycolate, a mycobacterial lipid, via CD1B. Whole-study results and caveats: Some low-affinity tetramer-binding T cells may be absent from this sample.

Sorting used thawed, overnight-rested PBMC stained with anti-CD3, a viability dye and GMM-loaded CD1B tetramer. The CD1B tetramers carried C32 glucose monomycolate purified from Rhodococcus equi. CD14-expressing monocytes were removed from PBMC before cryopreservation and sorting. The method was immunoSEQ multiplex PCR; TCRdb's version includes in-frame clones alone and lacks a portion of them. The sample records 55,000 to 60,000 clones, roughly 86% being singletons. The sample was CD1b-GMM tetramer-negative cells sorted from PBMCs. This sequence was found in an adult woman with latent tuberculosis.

The DNA for the CDR3 is TGTGCCTCGGGGACTTTCCTCGGCGAGCAGTACTTC. Its protein product is CASGTFLGEQYF. The J gene is TRBJ2-7, the V gene TRBV30, with D possibly being TRBD2 (6 bases). Trimming stripped 7 bases from V and 6 bases from J, with 16 bases between. The CDR3 is 12 amino acids. The germline V gene has CDR1 GTSNPN and CDR2 SVGIG (reference sequence).